The TCR beta chain described here comes from a study of blood T cell repertoires in COVID-19. Study in general: Acute and convalescent COVID-19 samples came from the United States, Italy and Spain. PBMCs, B-cell-depleted T cells, or T cells were the source of the cDNA or gDNA that made up the material.

Seattle-derived patients entered the study during active infection and were followed longitudinally. Libraries were prepared by immunoSEQ multiplex PCR; TCRdb keeps only in-frame clonotypes and omits some of them. The sample has 200,000 to 300,000 clones; roughly 76% are singletons. V lost 3 bases to trimming and J lost 5 bases; unmatched junction nucleotides: 4. The germline V gene encodes CDR1 LNHDA and CDR2 SQIVND (reference sequence). There are 13 residues in the CDR3. The sequencing sample was made of peripheral blood. The chain recombines TRBV19 with TRBJ2-7; 7 nucleotides match TRBD1. This TCR was sampled from a woman of 80 years or more with COVID-19, enrolled during active disease. CDR3 DNA sequence: TGTGCCAGTAGTATGACAGGGTCCCACGAGCAGTACTTC. It translates to CASSMTGSHEQYF.